This T cell receptor beta chain was identified in a study of CD8 T cells in Susac syndrome. Study context: Patients with Susac syndrome were therapy-naive, on corticosteroids, or on intravenous immunoglobulin alone at blood draw.

This CDR3 is 16 amino acids long. Germline CDR1 and CDR2: GTSNPN and SVGIG (reference sequence). After removal of 8 bases from V and 2 bases from J, the junction contained 14 bases not matched to a gene. Random-hexamer reverse transcription was applied to about 0.45 to 1 ug RNA. An immunoSEQ multiplex PCR generated amplified TCR beta CDR3 products spanning 54 Vbeta and 13 Jbeta. TCRdb passed the immunoSEQ multiplex PCR reads through MiXCR, listing each CDR3 protein once. The sample holds 95,000 to 150,000 distinct CDR3 sequences, under 96% seen once. TCR beta was sequenced from blood CD8+ and CD4+ T cells. TEMRA cells were FACS-enriched, and CD8+ and CD4+ T cells were isolated negatively.

The TCR originated in a human donor with Susac syndrome. Sequencing input: CD4+ T cells from PBMCs. This chain connects TRBV30 to TRBJ2-7; 11 nucleotides agree with TRBD2. In nucleotides, the CDR3 is TGTGCCGCTAGACTAGCGGGGAGGGCTCGAACCTACGAGCAGTACTTC. It specifies CAARLAGRARTYEQYF.